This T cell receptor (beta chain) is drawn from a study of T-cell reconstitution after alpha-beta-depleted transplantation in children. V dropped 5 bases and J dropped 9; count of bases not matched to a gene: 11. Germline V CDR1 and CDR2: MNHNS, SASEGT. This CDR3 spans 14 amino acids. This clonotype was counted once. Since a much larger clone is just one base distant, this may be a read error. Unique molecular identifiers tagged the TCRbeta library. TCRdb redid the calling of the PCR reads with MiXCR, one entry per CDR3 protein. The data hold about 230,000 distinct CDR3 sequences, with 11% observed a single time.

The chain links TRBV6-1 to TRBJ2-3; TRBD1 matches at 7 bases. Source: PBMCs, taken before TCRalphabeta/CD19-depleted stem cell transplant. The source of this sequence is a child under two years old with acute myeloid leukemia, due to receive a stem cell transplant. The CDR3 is CASSPDRVAGTQYF. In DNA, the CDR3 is TGTGCCAGCAGTCCCGACAGGGTCGCCGGAACGCAGTATTTT.